Reported below is one TCR beta chain. The sample holds a few counts of this clone. There is no known antigen for this receptor. Per-base quality was not reported, and no clone a single base away is much larger than it. The source of the sample is a study of blood T cell repertoires in COVID-19 (TCRdb year 2020). Regarding the research as a whole: The collaborator samples originated in the United States, Italy and Spain and spanned the acute and convalescent phases of COVID-19. The prospective study material was composed of cDNA or gDNA derived from T cells, B-cell-depleted T cells, or PBMCs. The dataset comprised deeply sampled blood TCRbeta repertoires from subjects exposed to, actively infected with, or recovered from COVID-19. The repertoires were released in a freely available public database intended as a resource for research on the immune response to SARS-CoV-2. Samples were obtained from the ongoing ImmuneRACE study (first 160 participants) and from about 1,300 subjects provided by 6 global collaborators. Sample metadata almost always included a de-identified subject ID, COVID-19 status, age in years and sex. Where available, HLA class I and class II types were obtained from metadata supplied by the sample provider rather than from assay-based typing.

Results the study describes overall, beyond this receptor: Clinical and demographic metadata were provided uncurated, with the amount varying by source and participant.

The immunoSEQ Assay, a bias-controlled multiplex PCR, was used to amplify TCRbeta CDR3 regions from genomic DNA. As for how the authors treated the data: The number of nucleated cells in each sample was estimated from the amplification of reference gene primers within the assay. To quantify the absolute abundance of each unique TCRbeta CDR3 rearrangement, sequence reads were collapsed and filtered. Productive Simpson clonality was computed per sample as the square root of Simpson's diversity index over productive rearrangements. TCRdb limited this immuneACCESS table to in-frame rearrangements with V and J called. A share of clones is missing; checked studies link under half to unresolved V genes, and the rest is unexplained. V and J calls and clone size are those listed in that table; D and trimming were worked out from the DNA. The sample yields more than 85,000 clones; approximately 90% were counted once. Jointly, the top ten make up under 2.5% of the sample.

Each collaborating institution followed its own protocols to collect whole blood in K2EDTA tubes. Collaborator samples were shipped for TCRbeta analysis as frozen whole blood, isolated PBMCs, or DNA extracted from either sample type. The sequence derives from a man between 45 and 60 years old with active COVID-19. Sequences were obtained from peripheral blood.

In nucleotides, the sequence is TGTGCCAGCTCACCGGGGCGGGGGCCCTACGAGCAGTACTTC. Translation gives CASSPGRGPYEQYF. The V and J segments used are TRBV18 and TRBJ2-7; TRBD2 might be the D gene, on 7 matching bases. Deletion took 3 bases off V and 2 bases off J, with a span of 11 bases between the germline ends. The germline V gene encodes CDR1 KGHSH and CDR2 LQKENI. The cysteine opens and the phenylalanine closes a CDR3 of 14 amino acids. Only the CDR3 portion is preserved as DNA: 42 bases, with reading frame beginning at the first base.